These 10 T cell receptor beta chains originate from one sample sequenced in a study of cytomegalovirus exposure and HLA in healthy donors. This PCR relied on a set of 60 Vbeta primers and 13 Jbeta primers. Measured with immunoSEQ multiplex PCR; TCRdb has only the in-frame clones, and not every one. The table records about 150,000 clones, 64% of them present only once. Sequencing was carried out using PBMCs. The source is a woman aged 30 to 39 in good health and CMV-seropositive.

V usage is TRBV18 and J usage is TRBJ2-2; TRBD1 matches 10 bases. The CDR3 covers 18 residues. In germline, CDR1 is KGHSH, CDR2 LQKENI. V lost 3 bases, J lost 4 bases, and 11 bases stayed unmatched. The CDR3 DNA is TGTGCCAGCTCACCTCCCGGGACAGGGGTCGTGGTCACCGGGGAGCTGTTTTTT. Residues: CASSPPGTGVVVTGELFF.

The chain employs TRBV5-6 and TRBJ1-2; tentatively, D is TRBD1 (5 bases). The CDR3 covers 15 residues. Trimming took off 3 bases at V and 5 bases at J, with 17 bases between the two ends. CDR1 and CDR2 from the germline V gene are SGHDT and YYEEEE. The CDR3 DNA is TGTGCCAGCAGCTCGGGTTGGGACTGGTGGTATGGCTACACCTTC. Translation: CASSSGWDWWYGYTF.

The genes are TRBV30 and TRBJ2-5; 7 bases fit TRBD1. The J call may be in error: the DNA end matches TRBJ2-7 better. This CDR3 has 14 residues. Germline CDR1 is GTSNPN and CDR2 is SVGIG (reference sequence). The CDR3 loop is CAWSGQGPPYEQYF. CDR3 in DNA: TGTGCCTGGAGTGGACAGGGACCCCCCTACGAGCAGTACTTC.

This clone was found a few times. This CDR3 fails to terminate in the conserved phenylalanine or tryptophan, so it likely reflects a read error. Because the CDR3's place on the DNA is in doubt, the DNA is left out and the CDR3 is given as listed by TCRdb. J is TRBJ1-1 and V is TRBV21-1; no check of the table's D call, TRBD1, against the DNA was made. TRBV21-1 is a known pseudogene. The CDR3 has 10 amino acids, counting both end residues. CDR3 sequence reads: CASSREQGGN.

V gene TRBV30 combines with J gene TRBJ1-4, with 7 bases aligning to TRBD1. The CDR3 loop spans 15 amino acids. Germline V gene lookup returns CDR1 GTSNPN and CDR2 SVGIG (reference sequence). Trimming removed 2 bases from V and 7 bases from J; junction bases left unmatched: 10. The CDR3 region has the DNA TGTGCCTGGAGTTTCCGGACAGGCTTTGGTGAAAAACTGTTTTTT. It specifies CAWSFRTGFGEKLFF.

V usage is TRBV5-6 and J usage is TRBJ2-7, with a weak D call TRBD1 (6 bases). CDR1 and CDR2 from the germline V gene are SGHDT and YYEEEE. The CDR3 is 14 amino acids. V dropped 2 bases and J dropped 6 bases, with 15 bases sitting between them. The chain's CDR3 is CASSFRRTEVEQYF. The CDR3 nucleotides are TGTGCCAGCAGCTTCCGCCGGACAGAAGTCGAGCAGTACTTC.

V gene TRBV7-8 combines with J gene TRBJ1-5; a possible D gene is TRBD1 (5 bases). The CDR3 spans 14 residues. Deletions cut 6 bases from V and 7 bases from J, with 16 bases between. The germline V gene encodes CDR1 SGHVS and CDR2 FQNEAQ. CDR3 DNA: TGTGCCAGCAGTCATCCGGGGGTGGGACAGCCCCAGCATTTT. Translating gives CASSHPGVGQPQHF.

The V and J genes are TRBV2 and TRBJ2-3; a weak D match, TRBD2 (5 bases). V shed 6 bases and J shed 3 bases, with 16 bases lying between them. This CDR3 has 15 residues. Germline CDR1 is SNHLY and CDR2 is FYNNEI. CDR3 amino acids: CASRPSGLWTDTQYF. The CDR3 DNA sequence: TGTGCCAGCAGGCCAAGCGGACTTTGGACAGATACGCAGTATTTT.

This chain links TRBV11-3 with TRBJ2-7; D remains ambiguous. Between the trimmed V and J ends, which lost 5 bases and 3 bases, there was a span of 17 bases. The V gene's germline CDR1 is SGHNT and CDR2 YENEEA. The CDR3 is made up of 15 amino acids. Here the CDR3 DNA reads TGTGCCAGCAGCCTTACGAATCAGGTGTTCTACGAGCAGTACTTC. This encodes CASSLTNQVFYEQYF.

In its sample, this clone was seen a few times. The genes are TRBV2 and TRBJ2-6; perhaps TRBD1 as D (5 bases). CDR3 length equals 14 residues. V lost 6 bases to trimming and J lost 0 bases, with 6 bases between them. Germline values: CDR1 SNHLY, CDR2 FYNNEI. Here the CDR3 reads CASSRVSGANVLTF. The DNA of the CDR3 is TGTGCCAGCAGCAGGGTCTCTGGGGCCAACGTCCTGACTTTC.